This TCR beta chain originates from a study of spatial heterogeneity in lung cancer. This clonotype was seen only a few times. Its target is not known. Time point specified: blood at routine non-recurrence follow-up after resection. The CDR3 is made up of 15 amino acids. V was cut by 1 base and J by 1 base, with 9 bases left in between. Germline V CDR1 and CDR2: KGHSH, LQKENI. Study findings and constraints: Ubiquitous expanded tumor TCRs surfaced in blood more at resection than they did at follow-up.

TCRdb reprocessed the 5' RACE reads via MiXCR and lists one record per CDR3 protein. The sample records 95,000 to 120,000 distinct CDR3 sequences, under 14% being singletons. Sequenced material: PBMCs, taken at follow-up. The sequence came from a female donor with early-stage non-small cell lung cancer. The chain employs TRBV18 and TRBJ2-3; D unclear. In DNA form, the CDR3 reads TGTGCCAGCTCACCACGGCCAGTGGGCACAGATACGCAGTATTTT. This codes for CASSPRPVGTDTQYF.